The 27 T cell receptor beta chains in this list originate from one sample, sequenced in a study of blood T cells in healthy people across ages. Sample-barcoded 5' priming and a J-beta primer mix drove a second PCR of roughly 6 to 12 cycles. TCRdb itself ran the 5' RACE reads through MiXCR, one entry per CDR3 protein. Among roughly 500,000 distinct CDR3 sequences, about 26% were seen once, and the ten largest hold approximately 18%. Sample: blood. Receptors were obtained from a woman in her 70s in good health.

The genes are TRBV7-3 and TRBJ2-3; 10 bases are a match to TRBD2. There are 17 residues in the CDR3. Germline loops: CDR1 SGHTA, CDR2 FQGTGA. The V gene end was trimmed by 0 bases and the J gene end by 5 bases; junction bases not matched to a gene: 8. The CDR3 nucleotides are TGTGCCAGCAGCTTAACGGGATTAGCGGGGGGCCAAGATACGCAGTATTTT. Residues: CASSLTGLAGGQDTQYF.

The CDR3: CASSVGGLSHTGELFF. As DNA, the CDR3 is TGTGCCAGCAGCGTAGGAGGACTTTCCCACACCGGGGAGCTGTTTTTT. The J gene is TRBJ2-2, the V gene TRBV9; D is perhaps TRBD2 (5 bases). Germline CDR1 SGDLS, CDR2 YYNGEE. The CDR3 spans 16 residues. Deletions cut 0 bases from V and 3 bases from J, with 12 bases between.

The chain joins TRBV5-6 to TRBJ1-1; 7 nucleotides match TRBD1. Losses at the gene ends were 7 bases for V and 5 bases for J; bases not matched to a gene: 20. Germline-derived CDR1 and CDR2 are SGHDT and YYEEEE. CDR3 length equals 17 residues. DNA for the CDR3: TGTGCCAGCGGAGGGGGGGACAGCTCAACCTTTCGTACTGAAGCTTTCTTT. Residues: CASGGGDSSTFRTEAFF.

Regarding this clonotype: At one boundary the junction diverges from the germline segment, which might be a read error. V is TRBV7-2 and J is TRBJ2-7, with 7 nucleotides matching TRBD2. The CDR3 has 14 residues. Germline CDR1 SGHTA, CDR2 FQGNSA. CDR3 bases: TGTGCCAGCAGCTACGGGGGGAGCTCCCACGAGCAGTACTTC. Translation: CASSYGGSSHEQYF.

The genes are TRBV5-1 and TRBJ2-2, with 13 bases lining up with TRBD2. The CDR3 runs 17 residues. After removal of 4 bases from V and 4 bases from J, the junction contained 7 bases not matched to a gene. The germline V gene encodes CDR1 SGHRS and CDR2 YFSETQ. The chain's CDR3 is CASSTGLAGDLTGELFF. The CDR3 coding sequence is TGCGCCAGCAGCACCGGACTAGCGGGGGACCTCACCGGGGAGCTGTTTTTT.

The chain employs TRBV7-3 and TRBJ1-6; D is perhaps TRBD1 (6 bases). V was pared by 5 bases and J by 3 bases, with 11 bases between. Germline V gene lookup returns CDR1 SGHTA and CDR2 FQGTGA. This CDR3 has 15 amino acids. CDR3 DNA sequence: TGTGCCAGCAGCCTGGACAGTATCTATAATTCACCCCTCCACTTT. This codes for CASSLDSIYNSPLHF.

The gene calls are TRBV5-1 and TRBJ2-2; 7 bases are a match to TRBD1. The length of the CDR3 is 15 residues. V was clipped by 4 bases and J by 4 bases; unmatched bases: 7. Germline assignment: CDR1 SGHRS and CDR2 YFSETQ. This CDR3 reads CASSLTGLGTGELFF. The CDR3 nucleotides are TGCGCCAGCAGCCTGACAGGGTTGGGCACCGGGGAGCTGTTTTTT.

This clonotype came up a few times. V usage is TRBV29-1 and J usage is TRBJ2-2; 7 bases are a match to TRBD1. There are 12 residues in the CDR3. The V and J ends lost 7 bases and 5 bases, in that order; junction bases with no gene match: 4. CDR1 is SQVTM, CDR2 ANQGSEA, per germline. In DNA, the CDR3 is TGCAGCGCAGTACAGGGGACCGGGGAGCTGTTTTTT. It is translated as CSAVQGTGELFF.

The rearrangement links TRBV6-2 or TRBV6-3 to TRBJ2-7, with D unresolved. The CDR3 totals 13 residues. The V gene's germline CDR1 is MNHEY and CDR2 SVGEGT. V gave up 6 bases and J gave up 2 bases, with 11 bases separating them. CDR3 sequence reads: CASRPQVTYEQYF. The CDR3 DNA follows: TGTGCCAGCAGACCGCAGGTGACCTACGAGCAGTACTTC.

The rearrangement uses TRBV5-1 and TRBJ1-4; D gene ambiguous. CDR1 and CDR2 from the germline V gene are SGHRS and YFSETQ. The CDR3 is 14 amino acids. The V and J ends lost 1 base and 11 bases respectively, with 15 bases between them. CDR3 in amino acids: CASSLFVTSSKLFF. DNA of the CDR3: TGCGCCAGCAGCTTGTTCGTAACATCCTCTAAACTGTTTTTT.

This clonotype was seen a few times. The rearrangement links TRBV4-3 to TRBJ1-4; D unclear. Looked up from germline, CDR1 is LGHNA and CDR2 is YSLEER. V gave up 10 bases and J gave up 5 bases, with 17 bases separating them. CDR3 size: 14 residues. The CDR3 DNA reads TGCGCCAACAGTAAGTCACTTCGGAATGAAAAACTGTTTTTT. It translates to CANSKSLRNEKLFF.

The CDR3 region is CASSLGVSNTGELFF. The CDR3 nucleotides read TGTGCCAGCAGCCTGGGAGTGTCGAACACCGGGGAGCTGTTTTTT. The V gene is TRBV7-6, the J gene TRBJ2-2; possibly TRBD2 for D (5 bases). The CDR3 spans 15 residues. The V end was cut by 5 bases, the J end by 0 bases, with 10 bases between. Per germline, CDR1 SGHVS and CDR2 FNYEAQ. Full variable domain (outside the CDR3, taken from reference TRBV7-6 and TRBJ2-2): GAGVSQSPRYKVTKRGQDVALRCDPISGHVSLYWYRQALGQGPEFLTYFNYEAQQDKSGLPNDRFSAERPEGSISTLTIQRTEQRDSAMYRCASSLGVSNTGELFFGEGSRLTVL.

The chain joins TRBV20-1 to TRBJ2-1; either TRBD1 or TRBD2 may supply D (7 bases each). Trimming cost V 5 bases and J 8 bases, with 16 bases left between them. Germline CDR1 and CDR2: DFQATT and SNEGSKA (reference sequence). The CDR3 length is 13 residues. CDR3 bases: TGCAGTGCTCCACAGGGGACTAACGATGAGCAGTTCTTC. This translates into CSAPQGTNDEQFF.

This clonotype occurred many times. The chain combines TRBV4-3 with TRBJ1-4; D call uncertain. V was trimmed by 4 bases and J by 5 bases, leaving 11 bases between them. The CDR3 spans 14 residues. Per germline, CDR1 LGHNA and CDR2 YSLEER. CDR3 amino acids: CASSPSGFNEKLFF. The CDR3 DNA reads as TGCGCCAGCAGCCCAAGCGGGTTCAATGAAAAACTGTTTTTT.

This rearrangement joins TRBV6-1 to TRBJ2-5; D is perhaps TRBD1 or TRBD2 (5 bases each). The V end lost 3 bases, the J end lost 5 bases, and 10 bases lay between the germline ends. CDR1 is MNHNS and CDR2 is SASEGT in the germline V gene. The CDR3 runs 13 residues. The CDR3 DNA sequence: TGTGCCAGCAGTGAGGGGGTTCGGGAGACCCAGTACTTC. This sequence encodes CASSEGVRETQYF.

This sequence joins TRBV5-1 and TRBJ2-2, with D uncertain. Trimming took off 6 bases at V and 4 bases at J, with 13 bases between the two ends. Germline loops: CDR1 SGHRS, CDR2 YFSETQ. The length of the CDR3 is 14 residues. This CDR3 reads CASNEVAGTGELFF. The CDR3 bases are TGCGCCAGCAACGAGGTAGCAGGCACCGGGGAGCTGTTTTTT.

This chain connects TRBV7-2 to TRBJ2-5; D is undetermined. The end of the DNA is better explained by TRBJ2-1, so the J call may be wrong. The CDR3 runs 15 residues. Germline values: CDR1 SGHTA, CDR2 FQGNSA. The CDR3 region has the DNA TGTGCCAGCAGCTTAGGGGGAAGCCCCTACAATGAGCAGTTCTTC. Its protein is CASSLGGSPYNEQFF.

This rearrangement joins TRBV27 to TRBJ1-1, with D possibly being TRBD1 (5 bases). The CDR3 totals 14 residues. Between the trimmed V and J ends, which lost 4 bases and 0 bases, there was a span of 9 bases. CDR1 MNHEY and CDR2 SMNVEV come from the germline V gene (reference sequence). CDR3 loop: CASSWGGMNTEAFF. The CDR3 DNA follows: TGTGCCAGCAGTTGGGGGGGTATGAACACTGAAGCTTTCTTT.

The rearrangement links TRBV20-1 to TRBJ2-1, with 12 bases identical to TRBD2. Trimming removed 1 base from V and 9 bases from J; junction bases left unmatched: 10. The CDR3 contains 16 residues. Germline CDR1 is DFQATT and CDR2 is SNEGSKA (reference sequence). Here the CDR3 DNA reads TGCAGTGCTAGAGCGCTTCTAGCGGGAGGGCCTAGTGAGCAGTTCTTC. It specifies CSARALLAGGPSEQFF.

Worth noting for this clonotype: An end of the junction differs from the germline gene, which may be a read error. The V and J genes are TRBV12-3 or TRBV12-4 and TRBJ2-3, with 7 bases identical to TRBD1. The CDR3 length is 15 residues. Here the CDR3 DNA reads TGTGCCAGCAGTTTTGACAGGGCTAGATCAGATACGCAGTATTTC. Translation gives CASSFDRARSDTQYF.

This rearrangement joins TRBV29-1 to TRBJ2-2; D is possibly TRBD1 or TRBD2 (6 bases each). There are 10 residues in the CDR3. Germline CDR1 is SQVTM and CDR2 is ANQGSEA. The CDR3 sequence is CGGGTGELFF. The CDR3 nucleotides read TGCGGAGGGGGAACCGGGGAGCTGTTTTTT.

This clonotype was observed a handful of times. The genes are TRBV27 and TRBJ1-2, with D tentatively TRBD1 (6 bases). Trimming cost V 6 bases and J 6 bases, with 26 bases left between them. The CDR3 has 17 residues. From germline, CDR1 is MNHEY and CDR2 SMNVEV (reference sequence). The CDR3 loop reads CASSRLSLHGGNDGYTF. The CDR3 nucleotides read TGTGCCAGCAGCCGACTTTCTCTACACGGGGGCAATGATGGCTACACCTTC.

This clonotype has only a few counts. The chain recombines TRBV7-2 with TRBJ1-5; TRBD1 might be the D (5 bases). Germline loops: CDR1 SGHTA, CDR2 FQGNSA. The CDR3 length is 16 residues. V was trimmed by 0 bases and J by 0 bases, leaving 9 bases between them. The CDR3 reads CASSLATANSNQPQHF. Written as DNA, the CDR3 is TGTGCCAGCAGCTTAGCGACAGCTAATAGCAATCAGCCCCAGCATTTT.

For the CDR3, the DNA is TGCAGTACCCTACGAACCGGGACAGGGGGCTATGGCTACACCTTC. This gives the protein CSTLRTGTGGYGYTF. The rearrangement links TRBV20-1 to TRBJ1-2, with 11 bases lining up with TRBD1. V was clipped by 8 bases and J by 4 bases; unmatched bases: 12. The CDR3 has 15 residues. Germline V CDR1 and CDR2: DFQATT, SNEGSKA (reference sequence).

This clonotype was observed a few times. This chain joins TRBV10-3 and TRBJ2-5; 7 bases are a match to TRBD1. The J call may be faulty, since TRBJ2-1 better matches the DNA end. Germline-derived CDR1 and CDR2 are ENHRY and SYGVKD. CDR3 length: 13 amino acids. CDR3 in amino acids: CAISGQDYNEQFF. The CDR3, as DNA: TGTGCCATCAGCGGACAGGACTACAATGAGCAGTTCTTC.

The rearrangement joins TRBV20-1 to TRBJ2-1, with D possibly being TRBD2 (7 bases). The CDR3 has 14 amino acids. Trimming left V 6 bases short and J 7 bases short, with 19 bases between. Per the germline V gene, CDR1 is DFQATT and CDR2 is SNEGSKA (reference sequence). The CDR3 sequence is CSASAGAPINEQFF. The CDR3 region has the DNA TGCAGTGCCAGCGCGGGGGCCCCTATAAATGAGCAGTTCTTC.

This clonotype was counted ten times or more. This chain links TRBV5-1 with TRBJ2-7; D not certain. The CDR3 loop spans 12 amino acids. The ends were cut back, 0 bases at V and 3 bases at J, with 4 bases in the middle. The germline gives CDR1 SGHRS, CDR2 YFSETQ. As DNA, the CDR3 is TGCGCCAGCAGCTTGGACAACTACGAGCAGTACTTC. Protein: CASSLDNYEQYF.